Presented here are 31 T cell receptor beta chains from one specimen sequenced in a study of blood T cells in healthy people across ages. A J-beta primer mix and a sample-barcoded 5' primer were used in a second PCR of about 7 to 12 cycles. MiXCR, applied by TCRdb to the 5' RACE reads, yields one record per CDR3 protein. Among hundreds of thousands of distinct CDR3 sequences listed, roughly 20% were seen once. The specimen was blood. These receptors all stem from a man between 65 and 85 years old in good health.

J is TRBJ1-1 and V is TRBV19; no clear D. CDR1 and CDR2 from the germline V gene are LNHDA and SQIVND (reference sequence). The CDR3 length is 14 residues. The ends were cut back, 4 bases at V and 1 base at J, with 10 bases in the middle. The CDR3 nucleotides read TGTGCCAGTAGTACCCTACAATGGAACACTGAAGCTTTCTTT. The encoded protein is CASSTLQWNTEAFF.

This clonotype was counted at least ten times. The V gene is TRBV29-1, the J gene TRBJ2-7; possible D gene TRBD2, 5 bases. The CDR3 sequence is 15 residues long. Trimming shortened V by 4 bases and J by 2 bases, and 18 bases separated the two germline ends. CDR1 is SQVTM and CDR2 is ANQGSEA in the germline V gene. The CDR3 nucleotides are TGCAGCGTTGCCCATGGCTCGACCGGGACCTACGAGCAGTACTTC. Protein product: CSVAHGSTGTYEQYF.

This clonotype was counted between two and nine times. This sequence joins TRBV5-4 and TRBJ1-1, with a weak D call TRBD1 (6 bases). V was clipped by 4 bases and J by 0 bases, with 16 bases between them. Germline loops: CDR1 SGHNT, CDR2 YYREEE (reference sequence). The CDR3 spans 16 residues. CDR3 nucleotide sequence: TGTGCCAGCAGCCCCAAACAGGGAACCGTGAACACTGAAGCTTTCTTT. This sequence encodes CASSPKQGTVNTEAFF.

This clonotype was detected many times. CDR3 amino acids: CATGGLAGGIQYF. The CDR3 region has the DNA TGTGCCACGGGAGGGCTAGCGGGAGGCATTCAGTACTTC. The V and J genes are TRBV28 and TRBJ2-4, with 11 nucleotides matching TRBD2. Per germline, CDR1 MDHEN and CDR2 SYDVKM. This CDR3 is 13 amino acids long. The V segment lost 10 bases and the J segment 9 bases; nucleotides outside the gene matches: 8.

This clonotype showed up just a few times. The gene calls are TRBV20-1 and TRBJ2-5; D is unclear. Trimming stripped 2 bases from V and 1 base from J, with 8 bases between. The CDR3 sequence is 13 residues long. The germline CDR1 and CDR2 sequences are DFQATT and SNEGSKA (reference sequence). The CDR3, as DNA: TGCAGTGCTAGACGTGCAGTCCAAGAGACCCAGTACTTC. It yields the protein CSARRAVQETQYF.

The sample holds a few counts of this clonotype. The chain has TRBV10-3 and TRBJ1-1; D perhaps matches TRBD1 (5 bases). Per germline, CDR1 ENHRY and CDR2 SYGVKD. V lost 3 bases, J lost 5 bases, and 16 bases lay in between. The CDR3 is 15 residues long. CDR3 protein: CAISDPGTAWTEAFF. As DNA, the CDR3 is TGTGCCATCAGTGACCCCGGGACGGCGTGGACTGAAGCTTTCTTT.

This clonotype was seen a few times. The rearrangement joins TRBV20-1 to TRBJ2-1; D call uncertain. This CDR3 contains 16 residues. Germline values: CDR1 DFQATT, CDR2 SNEGSKA (reference sequence). V lost 1 base, J lost 0 bases, and 13 bases lay in between. Here the CDR3 reads CSARGARLSSYNEQFF. The CDR3 DNA is TGCAGTGCTAGAGGGGCTAGACTGAGCTCCTACAATGAGCAGTTCTTC.

This clonotype was recorded a few times. The gene calls are TRBV20-1 and TRBJ2-5; TRBD2 is a possible D gene (6 bases). The J call is doubtful: the DNA matches TRBJ2-7 better. The germline gives CDR1 DFQATT, CDR2 SNEGSKA (reference sequence). CDR3 length: 15 residues. The CDR3 DNA follows: TGCAGTGCTAGAGCCCGACTAGGCACTCTCTACGAGCAGTACTTC. It encodes CSARARLGTLYEQYF.

The genes are TRBV7-9 and TRBJ2-3, with 7 bases fitting TRBD1. With 5 bases clipped from V and 1 base from J, the junction kept 9 bases outside the gene matches. Per the germline V gene, CDR1 is SEHNR and CDR2 is FQNEAQ (reference sequence). CDR3 size: 16 residues. Written as DNA, the CDR3 is TGTGCCAGCAGCCCACCCCCGGGACAGCGCACAGATACGCAGTATTTT. Protein: CASSPPPGQRTDTQYF.

This chain links TRBV2 with TRBJ2-7, with D possibly being TRBD1 (5 bases). From germline, CDR1 is SNHLY and CDR2 FYNNEI. This CDR3 comprises 14 residues. V was shortened by 4 bases and J by 3 bases, with 13 bases between the two germline ends. The CDR3 loop reads CASSGGALGYEQYF. The CDR3 nucleotides are TGTGCCAGCAGTGGGGGCGCCTTGGGCTACGAGCAGTACTTC.

V and J are TRBV7-9 and TRBJ2-1; D gene unclear. The ends were cut back, 7 bases at V and 8 bases at J, with 24 bases in the middle. The CDR3 contains 16 residues. CDR1 and CDR2 (germline): SEHNR, FQNEAQ (reference sequence). CDR3 sequence (DNA): TGTGCCAGCACCCAGAATTCTGCTCAGAAAGCCTATGAGCAGTTCTTC. Amino acid sequence: CASTQNSAQKAYEQFF.

The sample holds a few counts of this clonotype. The chain employs TRBV2 and TRBJ2-3; 10 bases line up with TRBD1. The CDR3 consists of 16 residues. Germline lookup yields CDR1 SNHLY and CDR2 FYNNEI. V shed 4 bases, J shed 2 bases, and the junction held 6 bases outside the gene matches. Here the CDR3 DNA reads TGTGCCAGCAGTGGGGGACAGGGGTTCTTCACAGATACGCAGTATTTT. This translates into CASSGGQGFFTDTQYF.

This clonotype was found a few times. V and J are TRBV10-3 and TRBJ2-5; 8 positions match TRBD1. The end of the DNA fits TRBJ2-1 better, so the J call may be wrong. The CDR3 has 16 amino acids. The germline V gene has CDR1 ENHRY and CDR2 SYGVKD. The CDR3 DNA reads as TGTGCCATCAGTGAGTCCCAGGGGGCGAATTACAATGAGCAGTTCTTC. Protein product: CAISESQGANYNEQFF.

As regards this clonotype: One base away lies a much larger clone, so this may be a sequencing read error. Here the CDR3 omits its conserved ending phenylalanine or tryptophan, so a read error is the likely source. V gene TRBV3-1 combines with J gene TRBJ1-4; possible D gene TRBD1, 5 bases. Trimming removed 3 bases at V and 4 bases at J, with 12 bases between. The CDR3 runs to 15 residues. Germline CDR1 reads LGHDT; CDR2 reads YNNKEL (reference sequence). The CDR3 DNA reads as TGTGCCAGCAGCCATGCCGACAGAGTTAATGAAAAACTGTTTATT. Translating gives CASSHADRVNEKLFI.

This clonotype showed up just a few times. The rearrangement joins TRBV20-1 to TRBJ1-3; 10 positions match TRBD1. Germline CDR1 reads DFQATT; CDR2 reads SNEGSKA (reference sequence). The CDR3 length is 14 residues. Trimming took 5 bases from V and 0 from J; bases not matched to a gene: 1. The CDR3 sequence is CSAWTGGSGNTIYF. The CDR3 region has the DNA TGCAGTGCTTGGACAGGGGGCTCTGGAAACACCATATATTTT.

This clonotype was recorded many times. The chain has TRBV4-1 and TRBJ2-1, with TRBD2 matching over 9 bases. Trimming at V came to 0 bases and at J to 3 bases, leaving 3 bases not matched to a gene. The V gene's germline CDR1 is MGHRA and CDR2 YSYEKL. This CDR3 is 16 amino acids long. The CDR3 sequence is CASSQDLREGYNEQFF. The CDR3 DNA reads TGCGCCAGCAGCCAAGATCTGCGGGAGGGCTACAATGAGCAGTTCTTC.

The V and J genes are TRBV5-1 and TRBJ2-5; D uncertain. The germline V and J ends were trimmed by 0 bases and 5 bases, with 14 bases remaining between them. Germline CDR1 and CDR2: SGHRS and YFSETQ. CDR3 length: 15 amino acids. The CDR3 nucleotides are TGCGCCAGCAGCTTGGCCGGAACAAGGTTGGAGACCCAGTACTTC. The encoded protein is CASSLAGTRLETQYF.

This clonotype was seen a handful of times. This sequence joins TRBV12-3 or TRBV12-4 and TRBJ2-3; D is perhaps TRBD1 (5 bases). The ends were cut back, 5 bases at V and 0 bases at J, with 15 bases in the middle. This CDR3 spans 16 amino acids. The CDR3 DNA reads TGTGCCAGCAGTCCCCAACGGACAACTAGCACAGATACGCAGTATTTT. Translation: CASSPQRTTSTDTQYF.

This clonotype has more than one count but fewer than ten. The chain couples TRBV28 to TRBJ1-5; TRBD1 matches 8 bases. CDR3 length: 16 amino acids. Trimming cost V 4 bases and J 3 bases; bases outside gene matches: 8. Per germline, CDR1 MDHEN and CDR2 SYDVKM. CDR3 sequence (DNA): TGTGCCAGCAGTTCCCGGACAGGGACAGTCAATCAGCCCCAGCATTTT. This translates into CASSSRTGTVNQPQHF.

The rearrangement joins TRBV4-1 to TRBJ2-2; a weak D match, TRBD2 (5 bases). Germline V gene lookup returns CDR1 MGHRA and CDR2 YSYEKL. The CDR3 sequence is 15 residues long. Trimming took 5 bases from V and 3 from J, leaving 13 bases between them. CDR3 in amino acids: CASSVASPHTGELFF. CDR3 sequence (DNA): TGCGCCAGCAGCGTAGCGAGTCCCCACACCGGGGAGCTGTTTTTT.

Points on this clonotype: The germline gene is not matched at one end of the junction; a read error may be the cause. V gene TRBV20-1 combines with J gene TRBJ2-5; TRBD2 matches 12 bases. The end of the DNA fits TRBJ2-7 better, so the J call may be wrong. The CDR3 totals 18 residues. Per germline, CDR1 DFQATT and CDR2 SNEGSKA (reference sequence). The CDR3 sequence: CSAGDLGWTSGAAYEQYF. The CDR3 bases are TGCAGTGCTGGAGATCTCGGGTGGACTAGCGGGGCGGCCTACGAGCAGTACTTC.

The V call is TRBV4-3, the J call TRBJ1-2; TRBD1 aligns across 11 bases. V dropped 1 base and J dropped 6; count of bases not matched to a gene: 7. Germline loops: CDR1 LGHNA, CDR2 YSLEER. This CDR3 is 16 amino acids long. CDR3 nucleotides: TGCGCCAGCAGCCAAGGACCCGGGACAGGGGGGAATGGCTACACCTTC. Its protein is CASSQGPGTGGNGYTF.

The chain is built from TRBV7-8 and TRBJ2-2; no firm D call. V was pared by 1 base and J by 0 bases, with 9 bases between. Germline V lookup: CDR1 SGHVS, CDR2 FQNEAQ. CDR3 length: 16 amino acids. CDR3 loop: CASSLVGSSNTGELFF. CDR3 DNA sequence: TGTGCCAGCAGCTTAGTCGGTTCCTCGAACACCGGGGAGCTGTTTTTT.

V and J are TRBV7-6 and TRBJ1-1, with D uncertain. CDR1 SGHVS and CDR2 FNYEAQ come from the germline V gene. CDR3 length: 16 amino acids. V was pared by 1 base and J by 0 bases, with 12 bases between. In DNA, the CDR3 is TGTGCCAGCAGCTTAGTGCCAGGACCCATGAACACTGAAGCTTTCTTT. Protein sequence: CASSLVPGPMNTEAFF.

V and J are TRBV20-1 and TRBJ2-7, with D maybe TRBD1 (6 bases). V lost 6 bases to trimming and J lost 5 bases, with 20 bases between them. The CDR3 has 14 residues. Germline-derived CDR1 and CDR2 are DFQATT and SNEGSKA (reference sequence). The CDR3 bases are TGCAGTGCCCAGCCAGGCAGGGGATATGACGAGCAGTACTTC. The encoded protein is CSAQPGRGYDEQYF.

The chain employs TRBV20-1 and TRBJ2-3; D call uncertain. Germline values: CDR1 DFQATT, CDR2 SNEGSKA (reference sequence). The CDR3 contains 14 residues. The germline V and J ends were trimmed by 0 bases and 3 bases, with 10 bases remaining between them. CDR3 in DNA: TGCAGTGCTAGAGACCCCCTACCTACAGATACGCAGTATTTT. Translation gives CSARDPLPTDTQYF.

In its sample, this clonotype was seen many times. The chain uses TRBV13 and TRBJ2-1; 13 nucleotides align to TRBD2. This CDR3 region has 16 residues. The J segment lost 8 bases and the V segment lost 2 bases, leaving 6 bases of the junction unmatched. Germline lookup yields CDR1 PRHDT and CDR2 FYEKMQ (reference sequence). The CDR3, as DNA: TGTGCCAGCAGCTTATCTCCAGGACTAGCGGGAGATGAGCAGTTCTTC. Encoded protein: CASSLSPGLAGDEQFF.

In this sample, this clonotype turned up a few times. The chain links TRBV27 to TRBJ2-5; 8 bases fit TRBD2. The J call may be faulty, since TRBJ2-7 better matches the DNA end. The germline CDR1 and CDR2 sequences are MNHEY and SMNVEV (reference sequence). The CDR3 is made up of 16 amino acids. CDR3 protein: CASRTISGTLSYEQYF. CDR3 DNA: TGTGCCAGCAGAACTATTAGCGGGACCCTCTCCTACGAGCAGTACTTC.

This sequence joins TRBV29-1 and TRBJ2-1, with 11 bases fitting TRBD2. This CDR3 has 14 amino acids. V shed 4 bases, J shed 6 bases, and the junction held 5 bases outside the gene matches. Germline V lookup: CDR1 SQVTM, CDR2 ANQGSEA. CDR3 sequence (DNA): TGCAGCGTTGCGTGGGGGACTAGCGGCAATGAGCAGTTCTTC. Translated, it gives CSVAWGTSGNEQFF.

This sequence joins TRBV7-9 and TRBJ2-7, with 7 bases identical to TRBD1. CDR1 and CDR2 (germline): SEHNR, FQNEAQ (reference sequence). CDR3 length: 14 residues. The V segment lost 5 bases and the J segment 3 bases; nucleotides outside the gene matches: 7. The CDR3 here is CASSADRDDYEQYF. CDR3 coding DNA: TGTGCCAGCAGCGCTGACAGGGATGACTACGAGCAGTACTTC.

This chain connects TRBV20-1 to TRBJ2-5, with D perhaps matching TRBD2 (6 bases). The DNA end is a closer match to TRBJ2-7, so the J assignment may be wrong. CDR3 length equals 16 residues. CDR1 and CDR2 (germline): DFQATT, SNEGSKA (reference sequence). The CDR3 bases are TGCAGTGCTAGAGATTCACGGGAGTATGGTCCCTACGAGCAGTACTTC. This codes for CSARDSREYGPYEQYF.